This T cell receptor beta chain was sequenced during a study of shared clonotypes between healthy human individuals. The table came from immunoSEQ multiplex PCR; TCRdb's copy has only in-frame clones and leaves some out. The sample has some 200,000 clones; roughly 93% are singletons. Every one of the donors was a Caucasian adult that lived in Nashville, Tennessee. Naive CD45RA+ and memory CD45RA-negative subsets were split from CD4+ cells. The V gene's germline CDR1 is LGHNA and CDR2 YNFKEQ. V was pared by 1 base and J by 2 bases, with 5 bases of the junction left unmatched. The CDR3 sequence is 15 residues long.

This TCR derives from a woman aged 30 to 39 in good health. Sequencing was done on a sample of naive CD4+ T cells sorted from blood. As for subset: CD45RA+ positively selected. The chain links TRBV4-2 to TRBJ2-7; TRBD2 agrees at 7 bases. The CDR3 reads CASSQALAETYEQYF. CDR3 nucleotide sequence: TGTGCCAGCAGCCAAGCCCTAGCGGAGACCTACGAGCAGTACTTC.